This is a list of T cell receptor beta chains from one sample in a study of blood T cells in healthy people across ages. MiXCR, applied by TCRdb to the 5' RACE reads, yields one record per CDR3 protein. This sample has around 1,000,000 distinct CDR3 sequences, with about 25% found just once. These data were also reused for a study on T cells of mothers and their children.

Sequencing was performed on blood. These receptors came from a girl aged 2-9 years in good health. Both conserved end residues are part of each CDR3. Fields, in order: clone size, V gene, D gene, J gene, CDR3 protein, CDR3 DNA. The D gene is left open where the match is weak. Part of the rows lack a size; the others show once, few, many or a class for expanded clones.

clone size: NA; V gene: TRBV14; D gene: NA; J gene: TRBJ2-7; CDR3 protein: CASSHRGGLPYEQYF; CDR3 DNA: TGTGCCAGCAGCCACCGAGGGGGTTTACCCTACGAGCAGTACTTC
clone size: NA; V gene: TRBV20-1; D gene: NA; J gene: TRBJ2-2; CDR3 protein: CSARSREKAGELFF; CDR3 DNA: TGCAGTGCTAGGTCCAGGGAAAAGGCCGGGGAGCTGTTTTTT
clone size: few; V gene: TRBV20-1; D gene: NA; J gene: TRBJ1-2; CDR3 protein: CSASVGPANYGYTF; CDR3 DNA: TGCAGTGCTAGTGTCGGGCCAGCTAACTATGGCTACACCTTC
clone size: few; V gene: TRBV12-3/TRBV12-4; D gene: NA; J gene: TRBJ1-6; CDR3 protein: CASSGMIRGASPLHF; CDR3 DNA: TGTGCCAGCAGTGGAATGATCCGGGGGGCATCACCCCTCCACTTT
clone size: NA; V gene: TRBV20-1; D gene: TRBD2; J gene: TRBJ2-1; CDR3 protein: CSAEPEGLHNEQFF; CDR3 DNA: TGCAGCGCAGAACCGGAGGGACTACACAATGAGCAGTTCTTC
clone size: NA; V gene: TRBV13; D gene: NA; J gene: TRBJ2-5; CDR3 protein: CASSFRYTDTGQETQYF; CDR3 DNA: TGCGCCAGCAGCTTTAGATACACAGATACAGGCCAAGAGACCCAGTACTTC
clone size: NA; V gene: TRBV7-2; D gene: TRBD2; J gene: TRBJ2-7; CDR3 protein: CASSLVASGADEQYF; CDR3 DNA: TGTGCCAGCAGCTTAGTGGCTAGCGGGGCGGACGAGCAGTACTTC
clone size: NA; V gene: TRBV2; D gene: NA; J gene: TRBJ1-5; CDR3 protein: CASKGIGNQPQHF; CDR3 DNA: TGTGCCAGCAAGGGGATCGGCAATCAGCCCCAGCATTTT
clone size: NA; V gene: TRBV24-1; D gene: NA; J gene: TRBJ2-6; CDR3 protein: CATSEETDIISGANVLTF; CDR3 DNA: TGTGCCACCAGTGAGGAGACAGATATAATCTCTGGGGCCAACGTCCTGACTTTC
clone size: few; V gene: TRBV2; D gene: TRBD1; J gene: TRBJ2-5; CDR3 protein: CASAPGQVIETQYF; CDR3 DNA: TGTGCCAGCGCCCCGGGACAGGTTATAGAGACCCAGTACTTC
clone size: many; V gene: TRBV28; D gene: TRBD2; J gene: TRBJ2-7; CDR3 protein: CAHRASGIHEQYF; CDR3 DNA: TGTGCCCACCGGGCTAGCGGGATCCACGAGCAGTACTTC
clone size: NA; V gene: TRBV20-1; D gene: NA; J gene: TRBJ2-7; CDR3 protein: CSARSADTAYEQYF; CDR3 DNA: TGCAGTGCTAGATCGGCTGACACCGCCTACGAGCAGTACTTC
clone size: NA; V gene: TRBV4-1; D gene: TRBD2; J gene: TRBJ2-4; CDR3 protein: CASSQDPSGRNIQYF; CDR3 DNA: TGCGCCAGCAGCCAAGACCCTAGCGGGAGGAACATTCAGTACTTC
clone size: few; V gene: TRBV6-2/TRBV6-3; D gene: TRBD1; J gene: TRBJ2-7; CDR3 protein: CASKPTGPYEQYF; CDR3 DNA: TGTGCCAGCAAACCGACAGGGCCTTACGAGCAGTACTTC
clone size: NA; V gene: TRBV3-1; D gene: TRBD2; J gene: TRBJ2-3; CDR3 protein: CASSHPPSGDSDTQYF; CDR3 DNA: TGTGCCAGCAGCCACCCCCCTAGCGGGGATTCAGATACGCAGTATTTT
clone size: NA; V gene: TRBV6-2/TRBV6-3; D gene: NA; J gene: TRBJ2-4; CDR3 protein: CASSRPDPTNTYF; CDR3 DNA: TGTGCCAGCAGCAGGCCCGATCCTACCAACACCTACTTC
clone size: NA; V gene: TRBV29-1; D gene: NA; J gene: TRBJ2-1; CDR3 protein: CSVEGGGAYNEQFF; CDR3 DNA: TGCAGCGTGGAGGGGGGGGGCGCCTACAATGAGCAGTTCTTC